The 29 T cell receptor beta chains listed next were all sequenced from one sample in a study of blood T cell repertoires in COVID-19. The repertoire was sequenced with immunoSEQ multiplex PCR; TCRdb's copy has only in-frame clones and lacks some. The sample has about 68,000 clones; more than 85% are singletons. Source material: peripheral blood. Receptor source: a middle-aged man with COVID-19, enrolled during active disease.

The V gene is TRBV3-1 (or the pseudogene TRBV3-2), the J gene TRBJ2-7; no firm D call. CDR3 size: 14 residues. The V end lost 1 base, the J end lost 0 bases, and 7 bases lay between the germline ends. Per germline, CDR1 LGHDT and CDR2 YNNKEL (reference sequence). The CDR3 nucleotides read TGTGCCAGCAGCCAAGGACATCTCTCCTACGAGCAGTACTTC. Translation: CASSQGHLSYEQYF.

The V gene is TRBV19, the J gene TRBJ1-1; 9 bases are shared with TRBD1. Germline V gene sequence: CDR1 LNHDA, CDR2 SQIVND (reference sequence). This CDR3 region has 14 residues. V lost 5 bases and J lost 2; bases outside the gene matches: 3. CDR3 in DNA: TGTGCCAGTAGTGCGGACAGGGGCAACACTGAAGCTTTCTTT. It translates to CASSADRGNTEAFF.

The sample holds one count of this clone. DNA of the CDR3: TGTGCCAGCAGCCCATTTAGCGGGAGTTCGTTGGGGCAGTTCTTC. Its protein is CASSPFSGSSLGQFF. The chain couples TRBV7-9 to TRBJ2-1; 9 bases are a match to TRBD2. Germline CDR1 reads SEHNR; CDR2 reads FQNEAQ (reference sequence). Germline trimming cut 5 bases from V and 12 bases from J; bases unmatched to any gene: 14. This CDR3 comprises 15 residues. The full variable domain, completed using reference TRBV7-9 and TRBJ2-1, is DTGVSQNPRHKITKRGQNVTFRCDPISEHNRLYWYRQTLGQGPEFLTYFQNEAQLEKSRLLSDRFSAERPKGSFSTLEIQRTEQGDSAMYLCASSPFSGSSLGQFFGPGTRLTVL.

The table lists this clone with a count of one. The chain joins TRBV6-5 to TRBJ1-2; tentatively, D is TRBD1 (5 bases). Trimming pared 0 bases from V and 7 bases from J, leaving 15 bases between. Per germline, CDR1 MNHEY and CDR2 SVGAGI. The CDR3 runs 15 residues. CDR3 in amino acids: CASSYSFAGRGGYTF. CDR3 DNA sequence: TGTGCCAGCAGTTACTCGTTTGCAGGGAGGGGTGGCTACACCTTC.

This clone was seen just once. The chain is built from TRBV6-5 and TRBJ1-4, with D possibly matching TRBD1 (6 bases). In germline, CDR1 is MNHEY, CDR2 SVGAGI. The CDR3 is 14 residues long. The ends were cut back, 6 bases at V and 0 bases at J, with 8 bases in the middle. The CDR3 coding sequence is TGTGCCAGCAGCCGGACAGCAACTAATGAAAAACTGTTTTTT. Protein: CASSRTATNEKLFF.

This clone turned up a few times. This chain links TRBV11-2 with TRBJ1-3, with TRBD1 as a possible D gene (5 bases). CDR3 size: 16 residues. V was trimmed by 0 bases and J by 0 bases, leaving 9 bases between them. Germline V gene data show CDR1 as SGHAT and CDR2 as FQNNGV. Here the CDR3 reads CASSLDRGSSGNTIYF. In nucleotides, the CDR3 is TGTGCCAGCAGCTTAGATAGGGGAAGCTCTGGAAACACCATATATTTT.

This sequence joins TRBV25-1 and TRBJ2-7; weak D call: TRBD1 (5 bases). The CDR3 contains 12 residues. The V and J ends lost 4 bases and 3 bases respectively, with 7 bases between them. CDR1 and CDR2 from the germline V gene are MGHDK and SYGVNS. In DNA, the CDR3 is TGTGCCAGCAGTGCAGGGATCTACGAGCAGTACTTC. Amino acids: CASSAGIYEQYF.

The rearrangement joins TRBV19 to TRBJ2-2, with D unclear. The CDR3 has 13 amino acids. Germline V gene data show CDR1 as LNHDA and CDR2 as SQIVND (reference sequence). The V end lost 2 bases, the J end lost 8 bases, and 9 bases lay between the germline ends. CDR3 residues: CASSIRASGELFF. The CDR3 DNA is TGTGCCAGTAGTATAAGAGCATCTGGGGAGCTGTTTTTT.

CDR3 sequence (DNA): TGTGCCACCATCCTCATACTAGCGGGCCTTGAGGGGGACAATGAGCAGTTCTTC. It translates to CATILILAGLEGDNEQFF. The chain recombines TRBV24-1 with TRBJ2-1, with 9 bases that match TRBD2. In germline, CDR1 is KGHDR, CDR2 SFDVKD. CDR3 length: 18 residues. The V and J ends lost 8 bases and 5 bases, in that order; junction bases with no gene match: 18.

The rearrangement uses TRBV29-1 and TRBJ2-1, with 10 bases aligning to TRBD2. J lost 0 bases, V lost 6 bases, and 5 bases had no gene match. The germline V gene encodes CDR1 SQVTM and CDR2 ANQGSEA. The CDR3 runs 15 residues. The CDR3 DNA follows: TGCAGCGTCCGGACTAGCGGCAGCTCCTACAATGAGCAGTTCTTC. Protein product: CSVRTSGSSYNEQFF.

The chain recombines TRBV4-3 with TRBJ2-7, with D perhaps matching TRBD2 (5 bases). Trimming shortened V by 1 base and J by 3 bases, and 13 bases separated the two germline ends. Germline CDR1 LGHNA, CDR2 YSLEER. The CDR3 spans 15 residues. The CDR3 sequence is CASSQARTGNYEQYF. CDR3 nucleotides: TGCGCCAGCAGCCAAGCCCGGACGGGGAACTACGAGCAGTACTTC.

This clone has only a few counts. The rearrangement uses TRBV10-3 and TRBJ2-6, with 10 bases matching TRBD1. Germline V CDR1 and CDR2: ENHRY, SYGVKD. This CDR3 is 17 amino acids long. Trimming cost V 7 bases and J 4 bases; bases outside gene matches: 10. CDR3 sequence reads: CAITDRGEVAGANVLTF. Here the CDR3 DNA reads TGTGCCATCACGGACAGGGGGGAAGTGGCCGGGGCCAACGTCCTGACTTTC.

The CDR3 loop is CASSLGFGGGSYEQYF. The DNA of the CDR3 is TGTGCCAGCAGTTTAGGGTTTGGCGGGGGGTCCTACGAGCAGTACTTC. The genes are TRBV27 and TRBJ2-7; TRBD2 agrees at 8 bases. In germline, CDR1 is MNHEY, CDR2 SMNVEV (reference sequence). V was clipped by 2 bases and J by 1 base; unmatched bases: 7. The CDR3 has 16 residues.

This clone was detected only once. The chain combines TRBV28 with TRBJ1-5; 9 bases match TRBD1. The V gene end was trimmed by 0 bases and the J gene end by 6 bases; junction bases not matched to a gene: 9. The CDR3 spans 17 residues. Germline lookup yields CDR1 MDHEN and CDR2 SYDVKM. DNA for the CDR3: TGTGCCAGCAGTTTATGGTCGGGACAGGGAGGTTTTCAGCCCCAGCATTTT. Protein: CASSLWSGQGGFQPQHF.

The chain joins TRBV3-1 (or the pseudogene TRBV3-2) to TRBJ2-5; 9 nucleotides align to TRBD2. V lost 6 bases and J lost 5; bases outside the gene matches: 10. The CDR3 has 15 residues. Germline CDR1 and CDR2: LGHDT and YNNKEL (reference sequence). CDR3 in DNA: TGTGCCAGCAGTCCTTTACTCAGCGGGAGGGAGACCCAGTACTTC. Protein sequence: CASSPLLSGRETQYF.

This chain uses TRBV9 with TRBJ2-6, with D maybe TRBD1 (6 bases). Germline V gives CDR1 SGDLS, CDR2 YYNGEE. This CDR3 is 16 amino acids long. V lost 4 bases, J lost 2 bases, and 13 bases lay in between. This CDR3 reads CASSSRSGAGANVLTF. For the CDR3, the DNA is TGTGCCAGCAGCAGTAGGTCAGGGGCTGGGGCCAACGTCCTGACTTTC. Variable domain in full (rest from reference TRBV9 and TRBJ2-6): DSGVTQTPKHLITATGQRVTLRCSPRSGDLSVYWYQQSLDQGLQFLIQYYNGEERAKGNILERFSAQQFPDLHSELNLSSLELGDSALYFCASSSRSGAGANVLTFGAGSRLTVL.

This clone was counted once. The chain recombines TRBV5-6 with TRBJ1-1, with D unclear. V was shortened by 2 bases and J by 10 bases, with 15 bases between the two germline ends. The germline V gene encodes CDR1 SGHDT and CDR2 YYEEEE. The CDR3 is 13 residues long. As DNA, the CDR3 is TGTGCCAGCAGCTTAGCGGCAGCCGGCGGAGCTTTCTTT. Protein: CASSLAAAGGAFF.

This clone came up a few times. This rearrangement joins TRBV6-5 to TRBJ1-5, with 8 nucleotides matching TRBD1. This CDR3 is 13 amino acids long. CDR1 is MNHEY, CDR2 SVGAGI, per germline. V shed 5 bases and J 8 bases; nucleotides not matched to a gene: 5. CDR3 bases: TGTGCCAGCAGTCGGGACAGGTCAGAGCCCCAGCATTTT. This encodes CASSRDRSEPQHF.

CDR3 DNA sequence: TGTGCCAGCAGGACTAGCACAGATACGCAGTATTTT. Translation: CASRTSTDTQYF. The rearrangement links TRBV28 to TRBJ2-3; D gene unclear. Germline CDR1 MDHEN, CDR2 SYDVKM. V was cut by 6 bases and J by 0 bases, with 4 bases left in between. This CDR3 has 12 amino acids.

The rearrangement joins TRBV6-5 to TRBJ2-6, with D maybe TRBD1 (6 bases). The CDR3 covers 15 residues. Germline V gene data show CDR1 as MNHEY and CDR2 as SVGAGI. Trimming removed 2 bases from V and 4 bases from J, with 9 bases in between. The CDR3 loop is CASSYQGSGANVLTF. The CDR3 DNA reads TGTGCCAGCAGTTACCAGGGGTCCGGGGCCAACGTCCTGACTTTC.

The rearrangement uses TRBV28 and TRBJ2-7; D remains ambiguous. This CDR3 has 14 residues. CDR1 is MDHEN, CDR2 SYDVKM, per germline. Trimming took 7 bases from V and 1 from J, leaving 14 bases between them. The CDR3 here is CASNLATISYEQYF. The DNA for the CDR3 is TGTGCCAGCAATTTGGCCACGATTTCCTACGAGCAGTACTTC.

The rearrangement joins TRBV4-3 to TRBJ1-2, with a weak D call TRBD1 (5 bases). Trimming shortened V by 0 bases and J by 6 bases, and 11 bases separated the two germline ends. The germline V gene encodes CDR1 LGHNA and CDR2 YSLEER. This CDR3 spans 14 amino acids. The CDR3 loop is CASSQDRTPDGYTF. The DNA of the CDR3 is TGCGCCAGCAGCCAAGATCGGACACCGGATGGCTACACCTTC.

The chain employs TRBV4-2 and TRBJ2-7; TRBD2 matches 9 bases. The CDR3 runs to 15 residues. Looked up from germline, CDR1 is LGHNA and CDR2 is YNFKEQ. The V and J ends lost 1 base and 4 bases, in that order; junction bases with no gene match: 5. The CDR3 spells CASSQAASGDYEQYF. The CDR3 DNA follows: TGTGCCAGCAGCCAAGCGGCTAGCGGGGATTACGAGCAGTACTTC.

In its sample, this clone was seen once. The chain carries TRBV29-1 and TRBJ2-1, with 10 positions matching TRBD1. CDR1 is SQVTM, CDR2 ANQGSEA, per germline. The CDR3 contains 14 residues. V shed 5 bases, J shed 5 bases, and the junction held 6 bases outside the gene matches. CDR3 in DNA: TGCAGCGTTTGGACAGGGGGAGACAACAATGAGCAGTTCTTC. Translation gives CSVWTGGDNNEQFF.

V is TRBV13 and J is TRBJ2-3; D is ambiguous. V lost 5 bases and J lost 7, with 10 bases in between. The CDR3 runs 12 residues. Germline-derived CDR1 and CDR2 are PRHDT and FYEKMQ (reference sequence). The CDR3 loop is CASSPQMNTQYF. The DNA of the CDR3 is TGTGCCAGCAGCCCCCAGATGAATACGCAGTATTTT.

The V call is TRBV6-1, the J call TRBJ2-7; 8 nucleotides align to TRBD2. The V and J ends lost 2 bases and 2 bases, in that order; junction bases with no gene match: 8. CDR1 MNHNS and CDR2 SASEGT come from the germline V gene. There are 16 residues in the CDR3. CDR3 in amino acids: CASSEKTIAGTYEQYF. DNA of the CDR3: TGTGCCAGCAGTGAAAAGACTATAGCGGGGACCTACGAGCAGTACTTC.

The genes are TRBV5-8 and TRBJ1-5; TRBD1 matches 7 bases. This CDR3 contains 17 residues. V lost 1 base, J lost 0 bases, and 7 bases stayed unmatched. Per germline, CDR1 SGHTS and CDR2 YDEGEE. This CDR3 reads CASSLRSGTDSNQPQHF. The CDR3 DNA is TGTGCCAGCAGCTTGCGGTCCGGGACAGATAGCAATCAGCCCCAGCATTTT.

CDR3 DNA sequence: TGTGCCAGCAACAGGGGTGTGGGCAATCAGCCCCAGCATTTT. As protein: CASNRGVGNQPQHF. The chain joins TRBV28 to TRBJ1-5, with 7 positions matching TRBD1. J lost 2 bases, V lost 7 bases, and 5 bases had no gene match. Per the germline V gene, CDR1 is MDHEN and CDR2 is SYDVKM. This CDR3 is built from 14 residues.

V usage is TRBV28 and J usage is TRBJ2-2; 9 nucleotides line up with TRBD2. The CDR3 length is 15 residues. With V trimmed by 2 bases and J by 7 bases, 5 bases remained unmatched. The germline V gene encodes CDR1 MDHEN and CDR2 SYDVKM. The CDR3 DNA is TGTGCCAGCAGTTTAGGCGGGAGGGCCATCGGGGAGCTGTTTTTT. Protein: CASSLGGRAIGELFF.